A selection of T cell receptor beta chains follows, all from one sample in a study of shared clonotypes between healthy human individuals. Assay used: immunoSEQ multiplex PCR; TCRdb lists only in-frame clones, some missing. The table shows more than 2 million clones, with about 95% occurring only once. The sample consisted of naive CD8+ T cells sorted from blood. These receptors originate from a man between 18 and 35 years old in good health. Each CDR3 is given with its conserved first and last residue. The D gene is left open where the match is weak. Size is stated for part of the rows, as once, few or many counts, or as a class when the clone is expanded.

NA	TRBV25-1	TRBJ1-2	NA	CASSESGRYGYTF	TGTGCCAGCAGTGAATCAGGGCGGTATGGCTACACCTTC
TRBD2	TRBV27	TRBJ2-2	NA	CASSPPLIAGNTGELFF	TGTGCCAGCAGTCCCCCCCTGATAGCGGGAAACACCGGGGAGCTGTTTTTT
NA	TRBV14	TRBJ1-4	once	CASSHHRVLNEKLFF	TGTGCCAGCAGCCACCACAGAGTACTAAATGAAAAACTGTTTTTT
TRBD1	TRBV9	TRBJ2-5	NA	CASSQPTGGGLQTQYF	TGTGCCAGCAGCCAACCGACAGGGGGTGGGCTCCAGACCCAGTACTTC
NA	TRBV7-9	TRBJ2-7	NA	CASSSDTAEQYF	TGTGCCAGCAGCTCAGACACCGCCGAGCAGTACTTC
TRBD1	TRBV13	TRBJ1-2	NA	CASSSGQGRSYGYTF	TGTGCCAGCAGCTCGGGACAGGGGAGAAGCTATGGCTACACCTTC
NA	TRBV10-1	TRBJ2-2	NA	CASSESAGRAGELFF	TGCGCCAGCAGTGAGAGTGCGGGACGGGCCGGGGAGCTGTTTTTT
NA	TRBV6-1	TRBJ2-7	NA	CASSAKDAGSSYEQYF	TGTGCCAGCAGTGCGAAGGACGCAGGGAGCTCCTACGAGCAGTACTTC
TRBD2	TRBV4-1	TRBJ2-1	NA	CASSQDSASGNEQFF	TGCGCCAGCAGCCAAGATTCGGCTAGCGGCAATGAGCAGTTCTTC
NA	TRBV25-1	TRBJ1-2	NA	CASSEFDGAFNYGYTF	TGTGCCAGCAGTGAATTTGACGGGGCGTTTAACTATGGCTACACCTTC
NA	TRBV29-1	TRBJ1-1	NA	CSAEGSEVTEAFF	TGCAGCGCCGAGGGTTCGGAAGTTACTGAAGCTTTCTTT
NA	TRBV5-4	TRBJ1-1	NA	CASSPVGVTEAFF	TGTGCCAGCAGCCCCGTGGGAGTCACTGAAGCTTTCTTT
NA	TRBV7-9	TRBJ2-1	NA	CASGDGDSYNEQFF	TGTGCCAGCGGCGACGGAGACTCCTACAATGAGCAGTTCTTC
NA	TRBV4-3	TRBJ2-1	NA	CASSSGQGVLAGSNEQFF	TGCGCCAGCAGCTCAGGACAGGGGGTACTAGCGGGATCTAATGAGCAGTTCTTC
TRBD1	TRBV11-2	TRBJ2-7	NA	CASSPGQGNYYEQYF	TGTGCCAGCAGCCCTGGACAGGGAAATTACTACGAGCAGTACTTC
NA	TRBV5-6	TRBJ2-5	once	CASSHLGGEETQYF	TGTGCCAGCAGCCACCTCGGGGGAGAGGAGACCCAGTACTTC
TRBD1	TRBV7-8	TRBJ1-5	few	CASSPGQGYQPQHF	TGTGCCAGCAGCCCCGGACAGGGCTATCAGCCCCAGCATTTT
NA	TRBV6-1	TRBJ1-1	NA	CASSGSRDRYLRVNTEAFF	TGTGCCAGCAGTGGTTCGAGGGACCGATACCTCAGGGTGAACACTGAAGCTTTCTTT
NA	TRBV14	TRBJ2-5	NA	CASSQYRGRGETQYF	TGTGCCAGCAGCCAATACAGGGGTCGGGGGGAGACCCAGTACTTC
TRBD2	TRBV2	TRBJ2-7	once	CASSFTGTSGGPPYEQYF	TGTGCCAGCAGTTTTACCGGGACTAGCGGGGGGCCTCCCTACGAGCAGTACTTC
TRBD2	TRBV6-5	TRBJ2-3	NA	CASSSETSGIDTQYF	TGTGCCAGCAGTTCCGAGACTAGCGGTATAGATACGCAGTATTTT
NA	TRBV19	TRBJ1-2	NA	CASQLSGHNYGYTF	TGTGCCAGTCAATTATCGGGGCACAACTATGGCTACACCTTC